This T cell receptor (beta chain) emerged from a study of blood T cell repertoires in COVID-19. Germline CDR1 is LGHDT and CDR2 is YNNKEL (reference sequence). The CDR3 length is 15 residues. Trimming took off 4 bases at V and 1 base at J, with 11 bases between the two ends. Only in-frame clones appear in the TCRdb table, and some are missing; sequencing was by immunoSEQ multiplex PCR. The sample holds some 240,000 clones, about nine tenths seen once. This clone was seen a few times. The specimen sequenced was peripheral blood. This TCR came from a man aged 55 to 70 who had recovered from COVID-19. The chain combines TRBV3-1 (or the pseudogene TRBV3-2) with TRBJ1-5, with no clear D. The CDR3 DNA sequence: TGTGCCAGCAGCCCCCGGGGTCAAAGCAATCAGCCCCAGCATTTT. It specifies CASSPRGQSNQPQHF.